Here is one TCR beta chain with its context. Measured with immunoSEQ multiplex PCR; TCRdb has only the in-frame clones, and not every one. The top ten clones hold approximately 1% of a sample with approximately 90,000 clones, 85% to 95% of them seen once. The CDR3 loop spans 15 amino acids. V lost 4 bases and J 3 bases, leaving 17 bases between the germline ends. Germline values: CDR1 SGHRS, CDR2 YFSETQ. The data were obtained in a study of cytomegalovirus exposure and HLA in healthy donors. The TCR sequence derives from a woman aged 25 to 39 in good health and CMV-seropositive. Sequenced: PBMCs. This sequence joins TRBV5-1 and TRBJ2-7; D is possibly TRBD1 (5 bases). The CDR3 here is CASSNDPQGNYEQYF. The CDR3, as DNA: TGCGCCAGCAGCAATGACCCCCAGGGCAACTACGAGCAGTACTTC.